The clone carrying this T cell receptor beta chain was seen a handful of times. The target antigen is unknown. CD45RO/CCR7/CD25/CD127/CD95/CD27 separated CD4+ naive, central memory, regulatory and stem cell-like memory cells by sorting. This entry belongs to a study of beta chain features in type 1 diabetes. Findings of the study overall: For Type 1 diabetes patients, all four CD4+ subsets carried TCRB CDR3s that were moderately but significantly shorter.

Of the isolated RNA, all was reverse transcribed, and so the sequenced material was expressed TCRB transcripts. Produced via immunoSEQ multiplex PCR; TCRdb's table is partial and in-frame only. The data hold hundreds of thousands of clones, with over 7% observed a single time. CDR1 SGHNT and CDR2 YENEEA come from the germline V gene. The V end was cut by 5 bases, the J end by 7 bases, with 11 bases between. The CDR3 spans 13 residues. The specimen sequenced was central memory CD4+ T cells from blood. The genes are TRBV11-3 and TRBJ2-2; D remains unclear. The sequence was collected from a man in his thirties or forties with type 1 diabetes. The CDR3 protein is CASSPSRSGELFF. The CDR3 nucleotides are TGTGCCAGCAGCCCGTCCCGGAGCGGGGAGCTGTTTTTT.